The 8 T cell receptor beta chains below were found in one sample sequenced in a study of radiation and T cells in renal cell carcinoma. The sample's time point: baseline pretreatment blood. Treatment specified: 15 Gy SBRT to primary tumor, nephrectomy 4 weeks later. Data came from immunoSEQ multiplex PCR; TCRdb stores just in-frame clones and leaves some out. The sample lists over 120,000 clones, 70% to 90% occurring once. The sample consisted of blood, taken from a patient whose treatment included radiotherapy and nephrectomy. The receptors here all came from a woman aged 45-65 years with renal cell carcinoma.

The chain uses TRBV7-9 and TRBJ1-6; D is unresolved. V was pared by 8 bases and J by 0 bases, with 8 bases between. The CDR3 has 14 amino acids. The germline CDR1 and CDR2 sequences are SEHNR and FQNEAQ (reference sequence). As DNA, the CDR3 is TGTGCCAGCCAACATAGCTCCTATAATTCACCCCTCCACTTT. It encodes CASQHSSYNSPLHF.

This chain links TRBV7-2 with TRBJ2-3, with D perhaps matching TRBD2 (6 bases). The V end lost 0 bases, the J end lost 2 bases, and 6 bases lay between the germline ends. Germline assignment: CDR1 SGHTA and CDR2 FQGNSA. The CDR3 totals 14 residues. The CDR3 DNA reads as TGTGCCAGCAGCTTAGCGGGACTCACAGATACGCAGTATTTT. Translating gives CASSLAGLTDTQYF.

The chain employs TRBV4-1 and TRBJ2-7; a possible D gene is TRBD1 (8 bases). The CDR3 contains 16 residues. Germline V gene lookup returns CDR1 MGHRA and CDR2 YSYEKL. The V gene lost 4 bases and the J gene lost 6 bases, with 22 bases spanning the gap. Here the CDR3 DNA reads TGCGCCAGCAGCCCGATCGGGAGGACAGGGTTCCCCGAGCAGTACTTC. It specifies CASSPIGRTGFPEQYF.

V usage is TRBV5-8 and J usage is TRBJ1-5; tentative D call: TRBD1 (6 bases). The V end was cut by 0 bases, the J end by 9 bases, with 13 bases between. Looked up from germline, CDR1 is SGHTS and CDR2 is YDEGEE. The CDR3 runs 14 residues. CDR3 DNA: TGTGCCAGCAGCTTGGACAGGGATGTCACGCCCCAGCATTTT. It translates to CASSLDRDVTPQHF.

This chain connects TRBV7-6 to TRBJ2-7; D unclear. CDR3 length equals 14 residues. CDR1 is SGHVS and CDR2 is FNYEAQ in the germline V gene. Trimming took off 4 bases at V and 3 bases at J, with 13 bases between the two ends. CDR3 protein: CASSSDHVNYEQYF. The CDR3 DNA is TGTGCCAGCAGCTCCGATCACGTGAACTACGAGCAGTACTTC.

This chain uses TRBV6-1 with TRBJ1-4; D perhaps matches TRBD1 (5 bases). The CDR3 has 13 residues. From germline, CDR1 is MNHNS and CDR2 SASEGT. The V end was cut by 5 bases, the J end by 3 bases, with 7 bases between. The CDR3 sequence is CASSPTANEKLFF. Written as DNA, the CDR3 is TGTGCCAGCAGTCCGACAGCTAATGAAAAACTGTTTTTT.

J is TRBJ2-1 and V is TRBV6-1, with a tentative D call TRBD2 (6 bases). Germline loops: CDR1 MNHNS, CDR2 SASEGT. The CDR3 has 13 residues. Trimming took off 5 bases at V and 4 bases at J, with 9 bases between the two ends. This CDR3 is CASSRLGYNEQFF. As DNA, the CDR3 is TGTGCCAGCAGTCGACTAGGATACAATGAGCAGTTCTTC.

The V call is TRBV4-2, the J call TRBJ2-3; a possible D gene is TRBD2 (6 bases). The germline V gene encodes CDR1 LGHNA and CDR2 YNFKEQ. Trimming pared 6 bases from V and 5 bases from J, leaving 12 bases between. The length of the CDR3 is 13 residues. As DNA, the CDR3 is TGTGCCAGCAGTCACGGAGGGGTAGATACGCAGTATTTT. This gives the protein CASSHGGVDTQYF.